The rows below give T cell receptor beta chains drawn from one sample of a study of monozygotic twins with cystic fibrosis. TCRdb keeps only in-frame clones here, not all; method: immunoSEQ multiplex PCR. This sample has some 15,000 clones; 85% occur once, and the top ten carry 0.8% to 1.2%. What was sequenced was blood. Every receptor here comes from a boy between 10 and 17 years old with cystic fibrosis. Both conserved end residues are part of each CDR3. Fields, in order: J gene, D gene, V gene, clone size, CDR3 protein, CDR3 DNA. The D gene is left open where the match is weak. Clone size is not always given. Where it is, it says once, few, many or a class for expanded clones.

j_gene: TRBJ2-7; d_gene: NA; v_gene: TRBV19; abundance: NA; CDR3aa: CASSIRAGPIYEQYF; CDR3nt: TGTGCCAGTAGTATCCGGGCAGGGCCAATATACGAGCAGTACTTC
j_gene: TRBJ2-1; d_gene: TRBD2; v_gene: TRBV7-9; abundance: few; CDR3aa: CASSLPGLAYEQFF; CDR3nt: TGTGCCAGCAGCTTGCCGGGACTAGCATATGAGCAGTTCTTC
j_gene: TRBJ1-2; d_gene: NA; v_gene: TRBV2; abundance: NA; CDR3aa: CASRRGFGTYGYTF; CDR3nt: TGTGCCAGCCGACGGGGATTTGGGACATATGGCTACACCTTC
j_gene: TRBJ1-5; d_gene: TRBD1; v_gene: TRBV7-8; abundance: NA; CDR3aa: CASSSRQGSNQPQHF; CDR3nt: TGTGCCAGCAGCTCGAGACAGGGCAGCAATCAGCCCCAGCATTTT
j_gene: TRBJ2-1; d_gene: TRBD2; v_gene: TRBV10-1; abundance: once; CDR3aa: CASSAASGGSYNEQFF; CDR3nt: TGCGCCAGCAGCGCGGCTAGCGGGGGGTCCTACAATGAGCAGTTCTTC
j_gene: TRBJ2-5; d_gene: TRBD2; v_gene: TRBV6-5; abundance: NA; CDR3aa: CASTSSGQETQYF; CDR3nt: TGTGCCAGCACTTCTAGCGGACAAGAGACCCAGTACTTC
j_gene: TRBJ2-7; d_gene: TRBD1; v_gene: TRBV5-4; abundance: NA; CDR3aa: CASSLGGQAAYEQYF; CDR3nt: TGTGCCAGCAGCTTAGGCGGACAGGCAGCCTACGAGCAGTACTTC
j_gene: TRBJ1-1; d_gene: NA; v_gene: TRBV5-1; abundance: NA; CDR3aa: CASSSQFPVVEAFF; CDR3nt: TGCGCCAGCAGCTCCCAGTTCCCGGTTGTTGAAGCTTTCTTT
j_gene: TRBJ2-1; d_gene: NA; v_gene: TRBV7-9; abundance: NA; CDR3aa: CASSHRGTAYNEQFF; CDR3nt: TGTGCCAGCAGCCACCGCGGGACAGCATACAATGAGCAGTTCTTC
j_gene: TRBJ2-7; d_gene: NA; v_gene: TRBV21-1; abundance: NA; CDR3aa: CASSSRRDPFYEQYF; CDR3nt: TGTGCCAGCAGCAGTAGGAGGGATCCCTTCTACGAGCAGTACTTC
j_gene: TRBJ2-1; d_gene: NA; v_gene: TRBV5-1; abundance: NA; CDR3aa: CASGLEGNEQFF; CDR3nt: TGCGCCAGCGGGCTGGAAGGGAATGAGCAGTTCTTC
j_gene: TRBJ2-2; d_gene: TRBD2; v_gene: TRBV30; abundance: NA; CDR3aa: CAWSVPGGPNTGELFF; CDR3nt: TGTGCCTGGAGTGTACCGGGAGGGCCGAACACCGGGGAGCTGTTTTTT
j_gene: TRBJ1-1; d_gene: NA; v_gene: TRBV7-9; abundance: NA; CDR3aa: CASSFRSGGTTEAFF; CDR3nt: TGTGCCAGCAGCTTCAGATCCGGAGGTACCACTGAAGCTTTCTTT
j_gene: TRBJ2-4; d_gene: TRBD2; v_gene: TRBV9; abundance: NA; CDR3aa: CASSPSSSGGPLAKNIQYF; CDR3nt: TGTGCCAGCAGCCCGTCCTCTAGCGGGGGGCCCCTAGCCAAAAACATTCAGTACTTC
j_gene: TRBJ1-4; d_gene: TRBD1; v_gene: TRBV27; abundance: NA; CDR3aa: CASSLFTGGGEKLFF; CDR3nt: TGTGCCAGCAGTTTGTTTACAGGGGGCGGTGAAAAACTGTTTTTT
j_gene: TRBJ2-7; d_gene: NA; v_gene: TRBV28; abundance: few; CDR3aa: CASSLRRIPEQYF; CDR3nt: TGTGCCAGCAGTTTACGGAGAATTCCCGAGCAGTACTTC
j_gene: TRBJ1-1; d_gene: TRBD1; v_gene: TRBV19; abundance: NA; CDR3aa: CASSLQGAGTEAFF; CDR3nt: TGTGCCAGTAGTTTACAGGGGGCAGGCACTGAAGCTTTCTTT
j_gene: TRBJ1-1; d_gene: TRBD1; v_gene: TRBV2; abundance: NA; CDR3aa: CASRTGMNTEAFF; CDR3nt: TGTGCCAGCAGGACAGGGATGAACACTGAAGCTTTCTTT
j_gene: TRBJ2-1; d_gene: TRBD2; v_gene: TRBV4-2; abundance: few; CDR3aa: CASSHVKLAGAPYNEQFF; CDR3nt: TGTGCCAGCAGCCACGTTAAACTAGCGGGGGCTCCCTACAATGAGCAGTTCTTC
j_gene: TRBJ1-5; d_gene: NA; v_gene: TRBV7-9; abundance: NA; CDR3aa: CASSGTGSGSNQPQHF; CDR3nt: TGTGCCAGCAGCGGAACAGGGAGTGGGAGCAATCAGCCCCAGCATTTT
j_gene: TRBJ2-3; d_gene: TRBD2; v_gene: TRBV4-2; abundance: NA; CDR3aa: CASSQRLAGGVTQYF; CDR3nt: TGTGCCAGCAGCCAGCGACTAGCGGGGGGAGTGACGCAGTATTTT
j_gene: TRBJ1-4; d_gene: NA; v_gene: TRBV5-4; abundance: NA; CDR3aa: CASSWSGETNEKLFF; CDR3nt: TGTGCCAGCAGCTGGAGCGGGGAAACTAATGAAAAACTGTTTTTT
j_gene: TRBJ1-1; d_gene: NA; v_gene: TRBV7-3; abundance: NA; CDR3aa: CASSFEQNTEAFF; CDR3nt: TGTGCCAGCAGCTTTGAGCAGAACACTGAAGCTTTCTTT
j_gene: TRBJ1-5; d_gene: TRBD1; v_gene: TRBV6-1; abundance: once; CDR3aa: CASNRQGSRGQPQHF; CDR3nt: TGTGCCAGCAACCGACAGGGCTCAAGGGGTCAGCCCCAGCATTTT
j_gene: TRBJ1-2; d_gene: NA; v_gene: TRBV15; abundance: NA; CDR3aa: CATSTLREGFYGYTF; CDR3nt: TGTGCCACCAGCACCCTGCGGGAGGGGTTCTATGGCTACACCTTC
j_gene: TRBJ2-3; d_gene: TRBD2; v_gene: TRBV30; abundance: NA; CDR3aa: CAWSGLLADRTDTQYF; CDR3nt: TGTGCCTGGAGCGGGTTACTAGCGGACCGCACAGATACGCAGTATTTT
j_gene: TRBJ2-2; d_gene: NA; v_gene: TRBV5-4; abundance: NA; CDR3aa: CASSKEGQMNTGELFF; CDR3nt: TGTGCCAGCAGCAAGGAGGGACAGATGAACACCGGGGAGCTGTTTTTT
j_gene: TRBJ2-2; d_gene: TRBD2; v_gene: TRBV10-3; abundance: NA; CDR3aa: CAISTSVNTGELFF; CDR3nt: TGTGCCATCAGTACTAGCGTAAACACCGGGGAGCTGTTTTTT
j_gene: TRBJ1-4; d_gene: TRBD1; v_gene: TRBV4-1; abundance: few; CDR3aa: CASSQTGTVNEKLFF; CDR3nt: TGCGCCAGCAGCCAAACCGGGACAGTAAATGAAAAACTGTTTTTT
j_gene: TRBJ1-3; d_gene: NA; v_gene: TRBV27; abundance: NA; CDR3aa: CASSLAGSSGNTIYF; CDR3nt: TGTGCCAGCAGTCTAGCCGGGAGCTCTGGAAACACCATATATTTT
j_gene: TRBJ1-2; d_gene: NA; v_gene: TRBV30; abundance: NA; CDR3aa: CAWSPLYADRSIHF; CDR3nt: TGTGCCTGGAGCCCCCTTTATGCGGACAGAAGCATCCACTTC
j_gene: TRBJ2-1; d_gene: NA; v_gene: TRBV6-6; abundance: NA; CDR3aa: CASSPDPRYEQFF; CDR3nt: TGTGCCAGCAGCCCGGACCCTAGGTATGAGCAGTTCTTC
j_gene: TRBJ2-1; d_gene: TRBD2; v_gene: TRBV19; abundance: few; CDR3aa: CASTVAGGGLYNEQFF; CDR3nt: TGTGCCAGTACCGTAGCGGGAGGGGGACTTTACAATGAGCAGTTCTTC
j_gene: TRBJ2-7; d_gene: TRBD2; v_gene: TRBV5-1; abundance: NA; CDR3aa: CASSASGSYEQYF; CDR3nt: TGCGCCAGCAGCGCTAGCGGATCGTACGAGCAGTACTTC
j_gene: TRBJ2-3; d_gene: TRBD2; v_gene: TRBV19; abundance: NA; CDR3aa: CASRLAGAYTDTQYF; CDR3nt: TGTGCCAGTAGGTTAGCGGGGGCCTACACAGATACGCAGTATTTT
j_gene: TRBJ2-7; d_gene: NA; v_gene: TRBV28; abundance: NA; CDR3aa: CASSLKGFYYEQYF; CDR3nt: TGTGCCAGCAGTTTGAAGGGGTTTTATTACGAGCAGTACTTC
j_gene: TRBJ2-7; d_gene: NA; v_gene: TRBV10-1; abundance: NA; CDR3aa: CASSETGTYEQYF; CDR3nt: TGCGCCAGCAGTGAGACCGGAACCTACGAGCAGTACTTC
j_gene: TRBJ2-7; d_gene: NA; v_gene: TRBV5-6; abundance: NA; CDR3aa: CASSYWTEDEQYF; CDR3nt: TGTGCCAGCAGTTACTGGACGGAGGACGAGCAGTACTTC
j_gene: TRBJ1-1; d_gene: TRBD1; v_gene: TRBV13; abundance: once; CDR3aa: CASSLAWTGGDNTEAFF; CDR3nt: TGTGCCAGCAGCTTAGCTTGGACAGGGGGCGATAACACTGAAGCTTTCTTT
j_gene: TRBJ1-1; d_gene: NA; v_gene: TRBV7-9; abundance: NA; CDR3aa: CASSLVQGRAFF; CDR3nt: TGTGCCAGCAGCTTAGTTCAGGGTCGAGCTTTCTTT
j_gene: TRBJ2-7; d_gene: NA; v_gene: TRBV5-1; abundance: NA; CDR3aa: CASSFTQGYEQYF; CDR3nt: TGCGCCAGCAGCTTCACACAGGGTTACGAGCAGTACTTC
j_gene: TRBJ1-4; d_gene: NA; v_gene: TRBV15; abundance: NA; CDR3aa: CATSRTIPQGYEKLFF; CDR3nt: TGTGCCACCAGCAGGACAATACCACAGGGTTATGAAAAACTGTTTTTT
j_gene: TRBJ2-5; d_gene: NA; v_gene: TRBV6-6; abundance: NA; CDR3aa: CASSYRRETQYF; CDR3nt: TGTGCCAGCAGTTACAGAAGGGAGACCCAGTACTTC
j_gene: TRBJ1-3; d_gene: TRBD1; v_gene: TRBV10-3; abundance: NA; CDR3aa: CATTRDSLGNTIYF; CDR3nt: TGTGCCACCACCAGGGACAGTTTGGGAAACACCATATATTTT